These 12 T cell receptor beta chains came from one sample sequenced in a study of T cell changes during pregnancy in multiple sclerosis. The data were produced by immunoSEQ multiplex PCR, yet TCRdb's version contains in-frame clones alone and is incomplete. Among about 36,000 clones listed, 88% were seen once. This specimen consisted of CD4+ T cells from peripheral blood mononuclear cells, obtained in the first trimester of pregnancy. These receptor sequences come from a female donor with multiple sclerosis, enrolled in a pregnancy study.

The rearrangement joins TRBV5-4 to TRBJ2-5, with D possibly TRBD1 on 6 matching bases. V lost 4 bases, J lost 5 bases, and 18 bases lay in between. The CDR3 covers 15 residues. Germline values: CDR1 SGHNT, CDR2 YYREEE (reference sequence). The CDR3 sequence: CASSKDYRDRETQYF. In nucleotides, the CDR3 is TGTGCCAGCAGCAAAGACTACAGGGACCGGGAGACCCAGTACTTC.

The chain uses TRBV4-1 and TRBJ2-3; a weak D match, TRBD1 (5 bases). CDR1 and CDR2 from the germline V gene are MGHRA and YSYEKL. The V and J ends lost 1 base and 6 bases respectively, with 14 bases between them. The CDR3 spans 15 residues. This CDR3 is CASSQAPQGRDTQYF. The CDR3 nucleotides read TGCGCCAGCAGCCAAGCACCCCAGGGTCGGGATACGCAGTATTTT.

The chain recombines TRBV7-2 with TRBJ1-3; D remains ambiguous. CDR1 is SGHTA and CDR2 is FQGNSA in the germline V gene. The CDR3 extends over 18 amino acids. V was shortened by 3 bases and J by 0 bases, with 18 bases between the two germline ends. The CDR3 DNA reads TGTGCCAGCAGCTTGGTAACGGGAAGTCTCCGCTCTGGAAACACCATATATTTT. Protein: CASSLVTGSLRSGNTIYF.

The CDR3 region is CASSRQGDDTEAFF. DNA of the CDR3: TGCGCCAGCAGCCGCCAGGGGGACGACACTGAAGCTTTCTTT. The chain uses TRBV5-1 and TRBJ1-1; 7 bases map to TRBD1. The germline V gene encodes CDR1 SGHRS and CDR2 YFSETQ. Trimming removed 4 bases from V and 3 bases from J; junction bases left unmatched: 6. This CDR3 comprises 14 residues.

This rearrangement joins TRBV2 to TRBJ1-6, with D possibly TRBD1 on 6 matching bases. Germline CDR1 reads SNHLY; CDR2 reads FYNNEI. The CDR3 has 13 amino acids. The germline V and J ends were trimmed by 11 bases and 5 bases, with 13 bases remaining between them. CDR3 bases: TGTGCCGCCCAGGGGTTCAATAATTCACCCCTCCACTTT. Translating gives CAAQGFNNSPLHF.

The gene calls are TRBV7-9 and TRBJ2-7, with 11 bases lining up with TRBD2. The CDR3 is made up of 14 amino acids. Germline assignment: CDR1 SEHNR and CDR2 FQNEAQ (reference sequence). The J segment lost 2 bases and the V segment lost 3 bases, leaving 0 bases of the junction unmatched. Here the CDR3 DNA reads TGTGCCAGCAGCTTGACTAGCGGGACCTACGAGCAGTACTTC. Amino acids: CASSLTSGTYEQYF.

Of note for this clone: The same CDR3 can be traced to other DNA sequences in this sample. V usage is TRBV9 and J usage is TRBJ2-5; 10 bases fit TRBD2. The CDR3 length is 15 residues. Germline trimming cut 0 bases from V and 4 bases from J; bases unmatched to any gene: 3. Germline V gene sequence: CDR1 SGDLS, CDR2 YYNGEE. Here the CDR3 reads CASSVGLAGGETQYF. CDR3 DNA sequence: TGTGCCAGCAGCGTAGGTTTAGCGGGAGGAGAGACCCAGTACTTC.

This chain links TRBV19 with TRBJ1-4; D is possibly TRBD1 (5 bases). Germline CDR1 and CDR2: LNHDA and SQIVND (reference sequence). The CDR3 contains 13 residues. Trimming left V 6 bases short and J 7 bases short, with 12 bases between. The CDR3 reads CASRAGGTEKLFF. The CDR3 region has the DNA TGTGCCAGTAGGGCGGGGGGAACTGAAAAACTGTTTTTT.

The CDR3 bases are TGCGCCAGCAGCTTGGTTGGGACTAGTACCTACGAGCAGTACTTC. It codes for CASSLVGTSTYEQYF. V gene TRBV5-1 combines with J gene TRBJ2-7, with 8 bases aligning to TRBD2. The junction had 4 bases not matched to a gene; V was cut back by 0 bases and J by 2 bases. This CDR3 contains 15 residues. Germline V gives CDR1 SGHRS, CDR2 YFSETQ.

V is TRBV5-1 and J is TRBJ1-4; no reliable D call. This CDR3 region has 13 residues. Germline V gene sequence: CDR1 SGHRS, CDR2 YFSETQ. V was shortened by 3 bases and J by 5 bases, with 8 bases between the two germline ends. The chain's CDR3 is CASSSTVNEKLFF. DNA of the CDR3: TGCGCCAGCAGCTCAACAGTCAATGAAAAACTGTTTTTT.

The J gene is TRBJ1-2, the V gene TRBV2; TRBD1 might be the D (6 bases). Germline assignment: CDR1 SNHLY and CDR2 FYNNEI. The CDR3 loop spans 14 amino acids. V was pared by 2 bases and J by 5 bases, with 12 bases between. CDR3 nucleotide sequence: TGTGCCAGCAGTGAATCTGGCAGGGGTTATGGCTACACCTTC. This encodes CASSESGRGYGYTF.

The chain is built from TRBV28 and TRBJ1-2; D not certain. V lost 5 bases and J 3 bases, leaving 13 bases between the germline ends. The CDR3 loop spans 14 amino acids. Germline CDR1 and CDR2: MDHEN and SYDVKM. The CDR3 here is CASSLPESHYGYTF. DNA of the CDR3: TGTGCCAGCAGTCTCCCTGAGAGTCACTATGGCTACACCTTC.